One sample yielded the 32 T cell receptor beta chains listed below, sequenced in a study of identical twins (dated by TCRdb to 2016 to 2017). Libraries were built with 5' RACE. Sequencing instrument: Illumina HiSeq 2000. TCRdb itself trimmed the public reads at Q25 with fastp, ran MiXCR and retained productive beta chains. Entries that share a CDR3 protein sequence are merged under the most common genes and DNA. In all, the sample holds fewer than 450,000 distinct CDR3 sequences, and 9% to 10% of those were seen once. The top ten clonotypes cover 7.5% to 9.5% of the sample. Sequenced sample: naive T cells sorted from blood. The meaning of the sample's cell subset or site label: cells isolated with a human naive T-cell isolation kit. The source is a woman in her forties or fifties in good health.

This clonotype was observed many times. CDR3 loop: CASSYRSTNEKLFF. CDR3 DNA: TGTGCCAGCAGCTACAGGTCAACTAATGAAAAACTGTTTTTT. This chain links TRBV7-9 with TRBJ1-4; D possibly corresponds to TRBD1 (5 bases). V lost 4 bases and J 0 bases, leaving 6 bases between the germline ends. Germline values: CDR1 SEHNR, CDR2 FQNEAQ (reference sequence). This CDR3 has 14 residues.

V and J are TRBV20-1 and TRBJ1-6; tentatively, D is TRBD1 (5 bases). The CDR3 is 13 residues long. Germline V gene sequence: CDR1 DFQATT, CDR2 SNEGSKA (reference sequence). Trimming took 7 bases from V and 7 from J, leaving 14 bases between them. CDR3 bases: TGCAGTGTCGGGACTATCACCAATTCACCCCTCCACTTT. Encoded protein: CSVGTITNSPLHF.

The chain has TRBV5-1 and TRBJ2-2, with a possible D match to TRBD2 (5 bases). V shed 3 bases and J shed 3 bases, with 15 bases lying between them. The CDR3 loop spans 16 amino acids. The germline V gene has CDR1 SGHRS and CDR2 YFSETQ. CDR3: CASSSELDRYTGELFF. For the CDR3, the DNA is TGCGCCAGCAGCTCGGAACTAGACCGGTACACCGGGGAGCTGTTTTTT.

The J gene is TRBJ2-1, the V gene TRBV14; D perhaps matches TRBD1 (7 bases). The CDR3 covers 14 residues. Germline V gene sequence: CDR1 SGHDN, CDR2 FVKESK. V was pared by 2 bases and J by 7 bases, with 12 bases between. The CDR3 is CASSQQGGWNEQFF. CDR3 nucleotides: TGTGCCAGCAGCCAACAGGGGGGATGGAATGAGCAGTTCTTC.

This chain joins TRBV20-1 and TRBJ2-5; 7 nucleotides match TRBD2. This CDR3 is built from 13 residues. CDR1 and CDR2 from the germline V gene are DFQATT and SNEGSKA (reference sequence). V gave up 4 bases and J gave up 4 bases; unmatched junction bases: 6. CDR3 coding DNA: TGCAGTGCTAAAGGACTAGTAGGAGAGACCCAGTACTTC. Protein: CSAKGLVGETQYF.

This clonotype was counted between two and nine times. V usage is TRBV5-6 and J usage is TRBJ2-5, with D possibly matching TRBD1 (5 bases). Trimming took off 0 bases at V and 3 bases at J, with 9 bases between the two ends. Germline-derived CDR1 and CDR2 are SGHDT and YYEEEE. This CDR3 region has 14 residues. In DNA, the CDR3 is TGTGCCAGCAGCTTGGCTGGGGCCGAAGAGACCCAGTACTTC. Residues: CASSLAGAEETQYF.

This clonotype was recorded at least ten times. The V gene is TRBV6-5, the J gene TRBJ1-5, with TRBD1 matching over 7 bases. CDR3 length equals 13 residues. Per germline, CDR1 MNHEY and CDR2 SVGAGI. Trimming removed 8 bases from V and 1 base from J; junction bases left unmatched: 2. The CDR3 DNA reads TGTGCCAGCGGGGGACAGAGCAATCAGCCCCAGCATTTT. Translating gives CASGGQSNQPQHF.

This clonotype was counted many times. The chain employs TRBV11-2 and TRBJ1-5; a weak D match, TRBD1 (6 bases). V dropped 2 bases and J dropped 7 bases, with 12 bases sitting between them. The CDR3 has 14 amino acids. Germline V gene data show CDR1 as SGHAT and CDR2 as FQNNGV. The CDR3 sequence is CASSLPGAGQPQHF. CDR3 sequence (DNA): TGTGCCAGCAGCTTACCGGGGGCTGGACAGCCCCAGCATTTT.

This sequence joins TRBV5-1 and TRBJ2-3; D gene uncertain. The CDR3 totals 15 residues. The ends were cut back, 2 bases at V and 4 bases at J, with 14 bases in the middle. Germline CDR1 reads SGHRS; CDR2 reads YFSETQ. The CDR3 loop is CASSFGGIGADTQYF. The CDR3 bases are TGCGCCAGCAGCTTCGGTGGGATTGGCGCAGATACGCAGTATTTT.

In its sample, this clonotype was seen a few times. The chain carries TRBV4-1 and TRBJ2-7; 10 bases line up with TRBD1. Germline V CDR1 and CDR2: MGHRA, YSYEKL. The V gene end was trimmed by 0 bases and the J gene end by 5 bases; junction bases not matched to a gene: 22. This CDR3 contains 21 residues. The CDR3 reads CASSQDLRPGTGVGDLNEQYF. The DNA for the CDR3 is TGCGCCAGCAGCCAAGATCTACGTCCCGGGACAGGGGTTGGGGATCTGAACGAGCAGTACTTC.

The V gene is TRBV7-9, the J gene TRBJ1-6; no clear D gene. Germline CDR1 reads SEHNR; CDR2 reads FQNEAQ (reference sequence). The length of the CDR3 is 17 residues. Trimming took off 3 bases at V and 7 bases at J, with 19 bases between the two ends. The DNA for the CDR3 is TGTGCCAGCAGCTTCTCCTCCATCGTGGACGCGAATTCACCCCTCCACTTT. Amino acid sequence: CASSFSSIVDANSPLHF.

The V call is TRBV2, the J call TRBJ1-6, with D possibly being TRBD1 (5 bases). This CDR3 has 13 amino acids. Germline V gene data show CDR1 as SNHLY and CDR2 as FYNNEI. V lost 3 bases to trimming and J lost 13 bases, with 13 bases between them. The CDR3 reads CASSETRENPLHF. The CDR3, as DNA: TGTGCCAGCAGTGAGACCAGGGAGAATCCCCTCCACTTT.

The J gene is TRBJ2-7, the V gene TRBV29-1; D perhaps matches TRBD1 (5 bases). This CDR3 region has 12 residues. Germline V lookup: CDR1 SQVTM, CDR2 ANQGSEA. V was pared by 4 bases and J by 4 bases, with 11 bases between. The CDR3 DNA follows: TGCAGCGTTGGCGACAGCTATTACGAGCAGTACTTC. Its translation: CSVGDSYYEQYF.

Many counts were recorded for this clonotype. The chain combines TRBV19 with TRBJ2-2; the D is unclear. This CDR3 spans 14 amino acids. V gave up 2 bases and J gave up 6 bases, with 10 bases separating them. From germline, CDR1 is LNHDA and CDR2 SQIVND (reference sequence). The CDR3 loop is CASSITSFSGELFF. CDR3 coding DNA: TGTGCCAGTAGTATAACGTCATTCTCCGGGGAGCTGTTTTTT.

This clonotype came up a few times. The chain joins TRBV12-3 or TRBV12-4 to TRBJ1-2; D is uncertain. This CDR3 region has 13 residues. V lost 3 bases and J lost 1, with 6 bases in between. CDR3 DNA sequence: TGTGCCAGCAGTTTCACCGATAACTATGGCTACACCTTC. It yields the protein CASSFTDNYGYTF.

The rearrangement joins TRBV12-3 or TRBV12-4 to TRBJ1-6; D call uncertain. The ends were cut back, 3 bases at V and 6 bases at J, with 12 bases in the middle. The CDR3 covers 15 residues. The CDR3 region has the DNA TGTGCCAGCAGTTTGGACCCTGTGGGTAATTCACCCCTCCACTTT. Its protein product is CASSLDPVGNSPLHF.

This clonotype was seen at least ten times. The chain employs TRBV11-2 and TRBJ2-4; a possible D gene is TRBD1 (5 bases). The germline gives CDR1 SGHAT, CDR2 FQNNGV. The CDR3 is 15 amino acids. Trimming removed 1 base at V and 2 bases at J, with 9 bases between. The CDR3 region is CASSLGSGSKNIQYF. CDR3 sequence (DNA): TGTGCCAGCAGCTTAGGATCAGGGTCCAAAAACATTCAGTACTTC. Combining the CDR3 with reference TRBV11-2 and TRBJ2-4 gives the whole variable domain EAGVAQSPRYKIIEKRQSVAFWCNPISGHATLYWYQQILGQGPKLLIQFQNNGVVDDSQLPKDRFSAERLKGVDSTLKIQPAKLEDSAVYLCASSLGSGSKNIQYFGAGTRLSVL.

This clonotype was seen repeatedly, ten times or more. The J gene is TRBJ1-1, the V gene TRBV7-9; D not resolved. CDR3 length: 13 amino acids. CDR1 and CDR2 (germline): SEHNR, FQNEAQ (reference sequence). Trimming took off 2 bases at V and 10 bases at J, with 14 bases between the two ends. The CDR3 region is CASSLSRTPGAFF. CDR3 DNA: TGTGCCAGCAGCTTAAGTAGGACCCCGGGAGCTTTCTTT.

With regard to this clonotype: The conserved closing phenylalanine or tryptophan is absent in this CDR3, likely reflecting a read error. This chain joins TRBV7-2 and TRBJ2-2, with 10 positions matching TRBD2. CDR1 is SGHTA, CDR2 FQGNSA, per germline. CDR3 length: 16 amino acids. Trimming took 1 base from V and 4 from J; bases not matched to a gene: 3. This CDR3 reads CASSLGLAGVTGELFC. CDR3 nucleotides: TGTGCCAGCAGCTTAGGTCTAGCGGGAGTCACCGGGGAGCTGTTTTGT.

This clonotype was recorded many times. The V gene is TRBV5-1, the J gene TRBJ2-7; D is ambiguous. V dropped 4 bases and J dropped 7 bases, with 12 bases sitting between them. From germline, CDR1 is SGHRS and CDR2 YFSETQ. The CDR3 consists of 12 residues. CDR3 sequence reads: CASSPLYGEQYV. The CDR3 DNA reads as TGCGCCAGCAGCCCCTTGTATGGGGAGCAGTACGTC.

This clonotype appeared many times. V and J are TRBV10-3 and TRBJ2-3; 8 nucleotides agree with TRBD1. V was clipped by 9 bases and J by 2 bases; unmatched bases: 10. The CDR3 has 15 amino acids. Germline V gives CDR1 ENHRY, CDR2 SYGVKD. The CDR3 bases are TGTGCCATTCGACCGACAGGGGTCTACACAGATACGCAGTATTTT. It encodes CAIRPTGVYTDTQYF.

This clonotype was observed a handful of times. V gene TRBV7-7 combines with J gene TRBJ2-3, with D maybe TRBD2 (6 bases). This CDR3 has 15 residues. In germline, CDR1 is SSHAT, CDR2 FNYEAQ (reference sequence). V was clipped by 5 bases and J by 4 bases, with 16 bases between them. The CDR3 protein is CASSRGPGEADTQYF. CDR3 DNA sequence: TGTGCCAGCAGCCGAGGGCCGGGAGAAGCAGATACGCAGTATTTT. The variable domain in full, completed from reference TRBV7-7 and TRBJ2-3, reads GAGVSQSPRYKVTKRGQDVTLRCDPISSHATLYWYQQALGQGPEFLTYFNYEAQPDKSGLPSDRFSAERPEGSISTLTIQRTEQRDSAMYRCASSRGPGEADTQYFGPGTRLTVL.

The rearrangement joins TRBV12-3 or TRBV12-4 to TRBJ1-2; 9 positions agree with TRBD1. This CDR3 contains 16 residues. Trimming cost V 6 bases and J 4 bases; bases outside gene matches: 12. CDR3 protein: CASRSRDRVELYGYTF. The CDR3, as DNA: TGTGCCAGCAGGTCCCGGGACAGGGTGGAGCTCTATGGCTACACCTTC.

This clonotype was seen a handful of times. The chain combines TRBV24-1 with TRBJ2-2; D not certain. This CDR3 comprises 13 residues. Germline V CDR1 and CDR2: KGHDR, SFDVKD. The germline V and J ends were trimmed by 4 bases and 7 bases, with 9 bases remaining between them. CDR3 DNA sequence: TGTGCCACCAGTGAACCTGGCAACGGGGAGCTGTTTTTT. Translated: CATSEPGNGELFF.

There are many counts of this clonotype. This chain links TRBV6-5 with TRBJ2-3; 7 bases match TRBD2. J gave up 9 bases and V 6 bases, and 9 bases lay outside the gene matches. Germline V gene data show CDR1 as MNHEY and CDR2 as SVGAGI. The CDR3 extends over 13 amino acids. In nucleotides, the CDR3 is TGTGCCAGCAGCTCTGCAAGCGGGAACACGCAGTATTTT. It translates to CASSSASGNTQYF.

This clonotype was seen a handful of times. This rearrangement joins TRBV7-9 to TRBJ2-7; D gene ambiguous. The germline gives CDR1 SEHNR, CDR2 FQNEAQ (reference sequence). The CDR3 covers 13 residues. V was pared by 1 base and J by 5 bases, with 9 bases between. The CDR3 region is CASSLGVVDEQYF. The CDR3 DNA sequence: TGTGCCAGCAGCTTAGGGGTGGTGGACGAGCAGTACTTC.

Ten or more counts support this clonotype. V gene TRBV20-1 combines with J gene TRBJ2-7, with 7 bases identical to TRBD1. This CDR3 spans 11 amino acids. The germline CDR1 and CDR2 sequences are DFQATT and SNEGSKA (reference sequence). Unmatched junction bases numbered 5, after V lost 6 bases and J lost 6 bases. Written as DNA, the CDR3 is TGCAGTGCGGAACAGGGGTTCGAGCAGTACTTC. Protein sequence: CSAEQGFEQYF.

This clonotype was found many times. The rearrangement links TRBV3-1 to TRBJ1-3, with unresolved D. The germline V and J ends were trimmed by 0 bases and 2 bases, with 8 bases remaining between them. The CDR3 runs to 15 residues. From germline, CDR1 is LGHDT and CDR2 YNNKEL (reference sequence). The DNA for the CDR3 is TGTGCCAGCAGCCAAGAGGCAGGCCCTGGAAACACCATATATTTT. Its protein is CASSQEAGPGNTIYF. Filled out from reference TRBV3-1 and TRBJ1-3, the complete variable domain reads DTAVSQTPKYLVTQMGNDKSIKCEQNLGHDTMYWYKQDSKKFLKIMFSYNNKELIINETVPNRFSPKSPDKAHLNLHINSLELGDSAVYFCASSQEAGPGNTIYFGEGSWLTVV.

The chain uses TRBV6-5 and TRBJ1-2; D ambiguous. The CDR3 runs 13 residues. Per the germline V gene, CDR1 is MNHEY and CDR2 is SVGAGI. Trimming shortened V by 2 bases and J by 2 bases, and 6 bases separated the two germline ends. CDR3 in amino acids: CASSYDGNYGYTF. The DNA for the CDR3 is TGTGCCAGCAGTTACGACGGGAACTATGGCTACACCTTC.

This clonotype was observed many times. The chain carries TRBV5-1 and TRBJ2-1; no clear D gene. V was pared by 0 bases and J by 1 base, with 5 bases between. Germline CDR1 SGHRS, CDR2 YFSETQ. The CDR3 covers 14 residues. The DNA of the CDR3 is TGCGCCAGCAGCTTGGGAGAGTCCTACAATGAGCAGTTCTTC. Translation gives CASSLGESYNEQFF.

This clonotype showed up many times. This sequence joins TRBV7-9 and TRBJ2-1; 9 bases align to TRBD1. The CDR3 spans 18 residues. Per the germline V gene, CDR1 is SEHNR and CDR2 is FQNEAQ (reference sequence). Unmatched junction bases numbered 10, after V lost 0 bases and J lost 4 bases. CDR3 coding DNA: TGTGCCAGCAGCTTAGCCTCGACCTTCGGGACAGGGTACAATGAGCAGTTCTTC. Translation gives CASSLASTFGTGYNEQFF.

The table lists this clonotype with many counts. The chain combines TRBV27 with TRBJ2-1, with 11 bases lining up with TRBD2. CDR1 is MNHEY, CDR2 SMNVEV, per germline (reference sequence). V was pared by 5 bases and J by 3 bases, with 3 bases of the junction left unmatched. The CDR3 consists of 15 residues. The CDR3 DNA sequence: TGTGCCAGCAGTCCCGGGACTAGCGGCTACAATGAGCAGTTCTTC. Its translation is CASSPGTSGYNEQFF.